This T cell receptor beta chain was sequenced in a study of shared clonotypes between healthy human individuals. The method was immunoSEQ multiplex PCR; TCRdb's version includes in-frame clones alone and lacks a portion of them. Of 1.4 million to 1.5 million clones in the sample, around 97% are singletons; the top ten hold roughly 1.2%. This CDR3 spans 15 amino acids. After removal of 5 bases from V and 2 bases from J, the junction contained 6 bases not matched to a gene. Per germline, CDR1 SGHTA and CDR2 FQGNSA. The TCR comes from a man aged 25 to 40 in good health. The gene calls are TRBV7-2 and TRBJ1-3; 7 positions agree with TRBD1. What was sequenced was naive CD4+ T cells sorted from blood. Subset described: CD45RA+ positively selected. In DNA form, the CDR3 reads TGTGCCAGCAGCACCGACAGGGTACCTGGAAACACCATATATTTT. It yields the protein CASSTDRVPGNTIYF.